What follows are 10 T cell receptor beta chains derived from one specimen sequenced in a study of chemoradiotherapy in HPV16-positive cancers. Some clones are missing from TCRdb's copy, which holds only in-frame ones; the method was immunoSEQ multiplex PCR. The table lists tens of thousands of clones, 80% to 90% of them singletons. The starting material was blood, obtained from a patient who underwent chemoradiotherapy. All receptors come from a human donor with HPV-associated anogenital cancer.

The V gene is TRBV11-2, the J gene TRBJ1-1; TRBD1 is a possible D gene (6 bases). This CDR3 spans 14 amino acids. V dropped 1 base and J dropped 5 bases, with 11 bases sitting between them. Germline V gives CDR1 SGHAT, CDR2 FQNNGV. This CDR3 reads CASSLVRGRTEAFF. Written as DNA, the CDR3 is TGTGCCAGCAGCTTAGTGCGGGGGCGGACTGAAGCTTTCTTT.

The CDR3 nucleotides are TGCAGCGTTGAAGGAGATGGGAGTGAAGCTTTCTTT. This encodes CSVEGDGSEAFF. This sequence joins TRBV29-1 and TRBJ1-1; D remains unclear. Trimming left V 1 base short and J 7 bases short, with 10 bases between. The CDR3 consists of 12 residues. CDR1 is SQVTM and CDR2 is ANQGSEA in the germline V gene.

This clone has only one observation. The chain employs TRBV5-4 and TRBJ1-6; perhaps TRBD1 as D (5 bases). Per the germline V gene, CDR1 is SGHNT and CDR2 is YYREEE (reference sequence). The CDR3 has 16 residues. Trimming took off 1 base at V and 2 bases at J, with 10 bases between the two ends. DNA for the CDR3: TGTGCCAGCAGCTTGATCCGGGGACCCTATAATTCACCCCTCCACTTT. Translated, it gives CASSLIRGPYNSPLHF.

The chain links TRBV5-1 to TRBJ1-1; D is unresolved. CDR1 and CDR2 from the germline V gene are SGHRS and YFSETQ. The CDR3 length is 15 residues. V was clipped by 0 bases and J by 2 bases, with 11 bases between them. The CDR3: CASSLASQDNTEAFF. CDR3 bases: TGCGCCAGCAGCTTGGCGTCTCAAGATAACACTGAAGCTTTCTTT.

The chain links TRBV27 to TRBJ1-1; 10 bases match TRBD1. Germline V gene sequence: CDR1 MNHEY, CDR2 SMNVEV (reference sequence). CDR3 size: 15 residues. Unmatched junction bases numbered 11, after V lost 6 bases and J lost 7 bases. CDR3 loop: CASSPTTGGTGEAFF. For the CDR3, the DNA is TGTGCCAGCAGCCCAACGACAGGGGGCACGGGTGAAGCTTTCTTT.

J is TRBJ2-7 and V is TRBV30; 8 nucleotides agree with TRBD1. J lost 4 bases, V lost 1 base, and 12 bases had no gene match. Germline V gene data show CDR1 as GTSNPN and CDR2 as SVGIG (reference sequence). CDR3 length equals 16 residues. This CDR3 reads CAWSDPGQAFRYEQYF. The DNA of the CDR3 is TGTGCCTGGAGTGATCCGGGACAGGCGTTCCGGTACGAGCAGTACTTC.

The chain combines TRBV9 with TRBJ2-1, with TRBD1 matching 7 bases. CDR1 and CDR2 (germline): SGDLS, YYNGEE. Trimming cost V 5 bases and J 6 bases; bases outside gene matches: 5. This CDR3 contains 13 residues. As DNA, the CDR3 is TGTGCCAGCAGTGAGACAGGGCGCAATGAGCAGTTCTTC. Its translation is CASSETGRNEQFF.

The chain has TRBV29-1 and TRBJ2-6; D not resolved. This CDR3 has 17 residues. V was shortened by 4 bases and J by 0 bases, with 16 bases between the two germline ends. Germline V gene lookup returns CDR1 SQVTM and CDR2 ANQGSEA. For the CDR3, the DNA is TGCAGCGTTGTGGGCAGCAACTCCCGCTCTGGGGCCAACGTCCTGACTTTC. Translated, it gives CSVVGSNSRSGANVLTF.

The chain uses TRBV7-2 and TRBJ1-1; D perhaps matches TRBD1 (5 bases). Between the trimmed V and J ends, which lost 1 base and 4 bases, there was a span of 7 bases. In germline, CDR1 is SGHTA, CDR2 FQGNSA. The CDR3 covers 13 residues. In DNA, the CDR3 is TGTGCCAGCAGCTTAGGGGGGGTCACTGAAGCTTTCTTT. This translates into CASSLGGVTEAFF.

V is TRBV19 and J is TRBJ1-5; D unresolved. V gave up 4 bases and J gave up 7 bases, with 26 bases separating them. The length of the CDR3 is 18 residues. Germline V gene lookup returns CDR1 LNHDA and CDR2 SQIVND (reference sequence). CDR3 region: CASSTDHSSPTLGQPQHF. The DNA of the CDR3 is TGTGCCAGTAGTACGGATCATAGTAGCCCGACACTAGGCCAGCCCCAGCATTTT.